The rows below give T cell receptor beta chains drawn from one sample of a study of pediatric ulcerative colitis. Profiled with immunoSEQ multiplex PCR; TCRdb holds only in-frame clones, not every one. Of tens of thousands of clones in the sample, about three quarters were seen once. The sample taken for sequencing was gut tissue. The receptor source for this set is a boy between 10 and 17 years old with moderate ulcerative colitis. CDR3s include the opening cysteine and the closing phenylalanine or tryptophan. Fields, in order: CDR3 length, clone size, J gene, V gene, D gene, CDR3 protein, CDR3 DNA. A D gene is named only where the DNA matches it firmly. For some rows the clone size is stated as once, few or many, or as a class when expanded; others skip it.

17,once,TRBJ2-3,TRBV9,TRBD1,CASSVVAGGMSTDTQYF,TGTGCCAGCAGCGTAGTAGCAGGGGGTATGAGCACAGATACGCAGTATTTT
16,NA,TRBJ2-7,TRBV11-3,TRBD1,CASSLQGTGTTYEQYF,TGTGCCAGCAGCTTACAAGGGACAGGCACAACCTACGAGCAGTACTTC
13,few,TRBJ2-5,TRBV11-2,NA,CASSYGFQETQYF,TGTGCCAGCAGTTATGGCTTTCAAGAGACCCAGTACTTC
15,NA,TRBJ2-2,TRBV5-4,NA,CASSKAGVYTGELFF,TGTGCCAGCAGCAAAGCCGGGGTCTACACCGGGGAGCTGTTTTTT
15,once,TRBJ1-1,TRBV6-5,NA,CASSSYARGNTEAFF,TGTGCCAGCAGTAGTTATGCTCGGGGGAACACTGAAGCTTTCTTT
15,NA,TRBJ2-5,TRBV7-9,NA,CASGKGAGGQETQYF,TGTGCCAGCGGAAAAGGGGCGGGTGGCCAAGAGACCCAGTACTTC
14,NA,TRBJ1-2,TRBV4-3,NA,CASSPAGGNYGYTF,TGCGCCAGCAGCCCAGCGGGGGGTAACTATGGCTACACCTTC
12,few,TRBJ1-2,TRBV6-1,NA,CASRQAFYGYTF,TGTGCCAGCAGACAGGCATTCTATGGCTACACCTTC
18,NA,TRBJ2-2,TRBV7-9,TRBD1,CASSLGAGGFANTGELFF,TGTGCCAGCAGCTTAGGCGCAGGGGGCTTTGCGAACACCGGGGAGCTGTTTTTT
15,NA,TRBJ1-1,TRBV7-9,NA,CASSPINAPNTEAFF,TGTGCCAGCAGTCCGATAAACGCACCGAACACTGAAGCTTTCTTT
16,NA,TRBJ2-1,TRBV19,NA,CASSIGGPISYNEQFF,TGTGCCAGTAGTATCGGGGGGCCCATTTCCTACAATGAGCAGTTCTTC
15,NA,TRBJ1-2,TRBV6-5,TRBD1,CASRTPGQGVYGYTF,TGTGCCAGCAGGACACCGGGACAGGGGGTTTATGGCTACACCTTC
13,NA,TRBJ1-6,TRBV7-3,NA,CASSSRENSPLHF,TGTGCCAGCAGCTCCAGGGAAAATTCACCCCTCCACTTT
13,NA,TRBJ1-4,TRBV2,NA,CASRSRQDEKLFF,TGTGCCAGCAGGAGTCGACAAGATGAAAAACTGTTTTTT
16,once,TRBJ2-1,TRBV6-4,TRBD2,CASSDSGTSGSNEQFF,TGTGCCAGCAGTGACTCTGGGACTAGCGGGTCCAATGAGCAGTTCTTC
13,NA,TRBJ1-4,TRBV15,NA,CATSRRTNEKLFF,TGTGCCACCAGCCGACGGACTAATGAAAAACTGTTTTTT
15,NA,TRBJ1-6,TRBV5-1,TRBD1,CASSLEIDRGSPLHF,TGCGCCAGCAGCTTGGAAATAGACAGGGGCTCACCCCTCCACTTT
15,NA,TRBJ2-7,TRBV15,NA,CATSRDRGIGYEQYF,TGTGCCACCAGCAGAGATCGGGGTATAGGCTACGAGCAGTACTTC
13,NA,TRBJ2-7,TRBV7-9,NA,CASSFLTGYEQYF,TGTGCCAGCAGCTTTTTAACGGGCTACGAGCAGTACTTC
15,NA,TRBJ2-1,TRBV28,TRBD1,CASSLFSGGLNEQFF,TGTGCCAGCAGTCTATTCTCAGGGGGCCTCAATGAGCAGTTCTTC
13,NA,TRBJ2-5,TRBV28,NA,CASSWEGYATQYF,TGTGCCAGCAGCTGGGAAGGGTACGCGACCCAGTACTTC
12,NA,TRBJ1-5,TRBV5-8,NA,CASSLGVQPQHF,TGTGCCAGCAGCTTGGGGGTCCAGCCCCAGCATTTT
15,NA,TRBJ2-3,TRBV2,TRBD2,CASSVFVAGSDTQYF,TGTGCCAGCAGTGTATTCGTAGCGGGGTCGGATACGCAGTATTTT
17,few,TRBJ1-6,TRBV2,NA,CASSEAGPGAYNSPLHF,TGTGCCAGCAGTGAAGCCGGGCCAGGGGCCTATAATTCACCCCTCCACTTT
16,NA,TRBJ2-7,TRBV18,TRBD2,CASSPSLGGGPREQYF,TGTGCCAGCTCACCGTCCCTGGGCGGGGGGCCCCGAGAGCAGTACTTC
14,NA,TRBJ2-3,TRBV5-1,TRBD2,CASSPSGGPYTQYF,TGCGCCAGCAGCCCGAGCGGGGGGCCATATACGCAGTATTTT
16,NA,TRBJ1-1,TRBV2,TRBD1,CASSEGGRGQYPEAFF,TGTGCCAGCAGTGAAGGGGGCAGGGGGCAGTACCCTGAAGCTTTCTTT
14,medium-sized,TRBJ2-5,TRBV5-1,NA,CASSDGRGQETQYF,TGCGCCAGCAGCGACGGCAGAGGTCAAGAGACCCAGTACTTC
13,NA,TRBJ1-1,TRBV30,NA,CAWSPSVNTEAFF,TGTGCCTGGAGCCCCTCAGTAAACACTGAAGCTTTCTTT
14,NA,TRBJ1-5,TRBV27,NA,CASSFGSGYQPQHF,NA
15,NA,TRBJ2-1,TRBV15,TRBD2,CATSRPGTSGREQFF,TGTGCCACCAGCAGGCCCGGGACTAGTGGTCGGGAGCAGTTCTTC
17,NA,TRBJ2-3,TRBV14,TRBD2,CASSPRLAGQLTDTQYF,TGTGCCAGCAGCCCACGCTTAGCGGGACAACTCACAGATACGCAGTATTTT
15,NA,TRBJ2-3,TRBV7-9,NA,CASSLMDTRTDTQYF,TGTGCCAGCAGCTTAATGGACACCCGCACAGATACGCAGTATTTT
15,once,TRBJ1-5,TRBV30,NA,CAWSAPPGSNQPQHF,TGTGCCTGGAGTGCCCCTCCGGGAAGCAATCAGCCCCAGCATTTT
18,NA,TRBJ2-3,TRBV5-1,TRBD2,CASSSYLTGLASTDTQYF,TGCGCCAGCAGCTCCTATCTAACCGGACTAGCGAGCACAGATACGCAGTATTTT
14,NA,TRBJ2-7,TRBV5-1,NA,CASSLWESTYEQYF,TGCGCCAGCAGCTTGTGGGAATCCACCTACGAGCAGTACTTC
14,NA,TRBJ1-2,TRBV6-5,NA,CASSYSSTNYGYTF,TGTGCCAGCAGTTACTCGTCGACTAACTATGGCTACACCTTC
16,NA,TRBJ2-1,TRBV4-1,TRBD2,CASSRAQREIINEQFF,TGCGCCAGCAGCCGAGCACAGCGGGAGATAATCAATGAGCAGTTCTTC
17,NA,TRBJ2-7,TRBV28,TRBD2,CASSPLQLREASYEQYF,TGTGCCAGCAGCCCCCTTCAGCTGCGGGAGGCGTCCTACGAGCAGTACTTC
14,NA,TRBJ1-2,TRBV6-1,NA,CASSLGGKEDGYTF,TGTGCCAGCAGTCTAGGGGGAAAGGAAGATGGCTACACCTTC
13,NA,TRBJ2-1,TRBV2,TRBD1,CASRETGGGEQFF,TGTGCCAGCAGGGAAACAGGGGGCGGTGAGCAGTTCTTC
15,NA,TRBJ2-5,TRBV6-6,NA,CASSIGGRLGETQYF,TGTGCCAGCAGTATTGGGGGGCGGTTAGGGGAGACCCAGTACTTC
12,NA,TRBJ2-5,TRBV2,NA,CASRQSIETQYF,TGTGCCAGCAGGCAGAGTATTGAGACCCAGTACTTC
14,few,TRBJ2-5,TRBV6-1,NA,CASSLWERAETQYF,TGTGCCAGCAGTCTATGGGAGAGGGCAGAGACCCAGTACTTC
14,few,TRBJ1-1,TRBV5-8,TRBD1,CASKFGTGATGAFF,TGTGCCAGCAAATTTGGGACAGGCGCAACGGGGGCTTTCTTT
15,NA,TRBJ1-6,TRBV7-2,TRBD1,CASSPGGAGNSPLHF,TGTGCCAGCAGTCCAGGGGGCGCGGGGAATTCACCCCTCCACTTT
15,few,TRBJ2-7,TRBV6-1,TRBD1,CASSDFRDRSYEQYF,TGTGCCAGCAGTGATTTTCGGGACAGGTCTTACGAGCAGTACTTC
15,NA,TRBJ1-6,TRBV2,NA,CASTPSKQYGSPLHF,TGTGCCAGCACCCCTTCGAAGCAGTATGGGTCACCCCTCCACTTT
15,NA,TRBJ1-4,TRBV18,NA,CASSPGLSTNEKLFF,TGTGCCAGCTCACCGGGACTTTCAACTAATGAAAAACTGTTTTTT
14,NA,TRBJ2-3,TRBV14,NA,CASSQAIRTDTQYF,TGTGCCAGCAGCCAAGCCATACGCACAGATACGCAGTATTTT
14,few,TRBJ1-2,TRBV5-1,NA,CASSLDRRTYGYTF,TGCGCCAGCAGCTTGGACAGACGGACCTATGGCTACACCTTC
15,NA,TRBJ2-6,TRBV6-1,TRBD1,CASSARDRAANVLTF,TGTGCCAGCAGTGCCCGGGACAGGGCGGCCAACGTCCTGACTTTC
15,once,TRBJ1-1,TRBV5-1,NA,CASSLAGRGFTEAFF,TGCGCCAGCAGCTTGGCAGGGCGGGGGTTTACTGAAGCTTTCTTT
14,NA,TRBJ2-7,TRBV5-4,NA,CASLLRGSEGEQYF,TGTGCCAGCCTGCTGAGGGGCTCAGAGGGCGAGCAGTACTTC
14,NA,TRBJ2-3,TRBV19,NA,CASSIAWSTDTQYF,TGTGCCAGTAGTATAGCATGGAGCACAGATACGCAGTATTTT
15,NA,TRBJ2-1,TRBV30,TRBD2,CASSGGPYQHNEQFF,TGTGCCTCAAGCGGGGGGCCTTATCAGCACAATGAGCAGTTCTTC
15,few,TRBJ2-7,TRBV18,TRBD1,CASSPPDRLSYEQYF,TGTGCCAGCTCACCACCGGACAGGCTCTCCTACGAGCAGTACTTC
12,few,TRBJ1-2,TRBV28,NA,CASGGAHYGYTF,TGTGCCAGCGGGGGGGCGCACTATGGCTACACCTTC
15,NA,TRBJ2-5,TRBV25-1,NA,CASSAGTGVRETQYF,TGTGCCAGCAGCGCGGGAACAGGGGTACGGGAGACCCAGTACTTC